The 4 T cell receptor beta chains below come from one sample, sequenced in a study of blood T cell repertoires in COVID-19. Libraries were prepared by immunoSEQ multiplex PCR; TCRdb keeps only in-frame clonotypes and omits some of them. The sample holds around 140,000 clones, approximately 89% seen once. The sample consisted of peripheral blood. The receptors derive from a woman in her 70s with COVID-19, enrolled during active disease.

The V gene is TRBV5-6, the J gene TRBJ1-4; TRBD1 aligns across 7 bases. V dropped 4 bases and J dropped 8; count of bases not matched to a gene: 14. The length of the CDR3 is 16 residues. In germline, CDR1 is SGHDT, CDR2 YYEEEE. The CDR3 DNA follows: TGTGCCAGCAGCACCACCCAAGGGGGCCGGGGGGAAAAACTGTTTTTT. This sequence encodes CASSTTQGGRGEKLFF.

J is TRBJ1-4 and V is TRBV5-6, with D possibly TRBD1 on 6 matching bases. The length of the CDR3 is 15 residues. Trimming pared 5 bases from V and 4 bases from J, leaving 15 bases between. Germline CDR1 and CDR2: SGHDT and YYEEEE. The CDR3: CASSTQQGLNEKLFF. DNA for the CDR3: TGTGCCAGCAGTACCCAACAGGGCCTTAATGAAAAACTGTTTTTT.

This clone has just one count. The chain carries TRBV18 and TRBJ1-6, with 9 positions matching TRBD1. V dropped 5 bases and J dropped 10; count of bases not matched to a gene: 6. The V gene's germline CDR1 is KGHSH and CDR2 LQKENI. This CDR3 is 14 amino acids long. DNA of the CDR3: TGTGCCAGCTCAATCCGGGACAGGGAATCACCCCTCCACTTT. This gives the protein CASSIRDRESPLHF.

The chain is built from TRBV27 and TRBJ2-7; D is possibly TRBD1 (6 bases). The CDR3 loop spans 15 amino acids. The V end was cut by 10 bases, the J end by 0 bases, with 19 bases between. Germline V lookup: CDR1 MNHEY, CDR2 SMNVEV (reference sequence). The CDR3 is CATTGRTRSSYEQYF. The CDR3 DNA sequence: TGTGCCACCACAGGGCGGACAAGGAGCTCCTACGAGCAGTACTTC.